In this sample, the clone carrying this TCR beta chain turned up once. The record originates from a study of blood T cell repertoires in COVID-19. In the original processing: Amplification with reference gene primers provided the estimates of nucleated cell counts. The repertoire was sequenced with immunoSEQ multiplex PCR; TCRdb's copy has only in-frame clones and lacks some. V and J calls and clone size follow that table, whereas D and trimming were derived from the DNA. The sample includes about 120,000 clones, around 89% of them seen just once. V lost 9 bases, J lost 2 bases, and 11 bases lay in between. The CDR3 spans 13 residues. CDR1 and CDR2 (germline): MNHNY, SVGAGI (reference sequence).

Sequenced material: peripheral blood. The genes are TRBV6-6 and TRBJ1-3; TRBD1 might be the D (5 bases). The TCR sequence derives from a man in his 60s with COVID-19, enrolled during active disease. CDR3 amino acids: CASLPGTGNTIYF. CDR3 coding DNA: TGTGCCAGTCTGCCAGGGACTGGAAACACCATATATTTT.